What follows are 9 T cell receptor beta chains derived from one specimen sequenced in a study of TIL therapy for anti-PD-1-resistant metastatic lung cancer. Specified time point: pre-treatment sample, taken before nivolumab and TIL therapy. The tumor samples were excised metastases, mostly pleural nodules or supraclavicular lymph nodes. This was the immunoSEQ v3 assay. Sequencing used immunoSEQ multiplex PCR; TCRdb keeps in-frame clones, though not all of them. The table shows about 6,300 clones, with about 66% occurring only once. Sequenced here: tumor tissue, sampled at baseline. Receptors originate from a person aged 25 to 80 with non-small cell lung cancer.

This chain joins TRBV6-5 and TRBJ2-2, with a weak D call TRBD2 (6 bases). Germline lookup yields CDR1 MNHEY and CDR2 SVGAGI. CDR3 length: 16 residues. Trimming cost V 2 bases and J 3 bases, with 13 bases left between them. The CDR3 protein is CASSYGGAQDTGELFF. CDR3 coding DNA: TGTGCCAGCAGTTACGGAGGGGCGCAGGACACCGGGGAGCTGTTTTTT.

This clone was detected only a few times. The chain combines TRBV5-5 with TRBJ2-3; 11 bases map to TRBD2. Trimming at V came to 0 bases and at J to 5 bases, leaving 11 bases not matched to a gene. The CDR3 is made up of 18 amino acids. The germline V gene encodes CDR1 SGHKS and CDR2 YYEKEE (reference sequence). CDR3 nucleotides: TGTGCCAGCAGCTTGGCGGGAATAGCGGGAGGGCCTGGAGATACGCAGTATTTT. It is translated as CASSLAGIAGGPGDTQYF. Based on the CDR3 plus reference TRBV5-5 and TRBJ2-3, the full variable domain is DAGVTQSPTHLIKTRGQQVTLRCSPISGHKSVSWYQQVLGQGPQFIFQYYEKEERGRGNFPDRFSARQFPNYSSELNVNALLLGDSALYLCASSLAGIAGGPGDTQYFGPGTRLTVL.

The rearrangement joins TRBV6-5 to TRBJ2-7, with TRBD1 matching 8 bases. Per the germline V gene, CDR1 is MNHEY and CDR2 is SVGAGI. V dropped 2 bases and J dropped 3; count of bases not matched to a gene: 0. The CDR3 runs to 13 residues. The CDR3 spells CASSYGTGYEQYF. The CDR3 DNA reads as TGTGCCAGCAGTTACGGGACAGGCTACGAGCAGTACTTC.

The chain employs TRBV5-5 and TRBJ1-2; maybe TRBD1 (6 bases). V lost 0 bases and J lost 2, with 8 bases in between. Germline CDR1 SGHKS, CDR2 YYEKEE (reference sequence). There are 14 residues in the CDR3. DNA of the CDR3: TGTGCCAGCAGCTTGGGACAGGAGAACTATGGCTACACCTTC. Translation gives CASSLGQENYGYTF.

The gene calls are TRBV4-1 and TRBJ1-4; 7 bases match TRBD1. Trimming at V came to 4 bases and at J to 1 base, leaving 12 bases not matched to a gene. Germline loops: CDR1 MGHRA, CDR2 YSYEKL. The CDR3 spans 18 residues. CDR3 region: CASSLRDRTSLTNEKLFF. CDR3 nucleotides: TGCGCCAGCAGCCTGCGGGACAGAACGAGTCTAACTAATGAAAAACTGTTTTTT.

CDR3 coding DNA: TGTGCCAGCAGCCCCGTCCCGAGCTCCTATAATTCACCCCTCCACTTT. It codes for CASSPVPSSYNSPLHF. The rearrangement links TRBV9 to TRBJ1-6; D remains ambiguous. CDR1 is SGDLS, CDR2 YYNGEE, per germline. The ends were cut back, 4 bases at V and 0 bases at J, with 11 bases in the middle. This CDR3 spans 16 amino acids.

This sequence joins TRBV24-1 and TRBJ2-7; maybe TRBD1 (6 bases). The CDR3 extends over 14 amino acids. Trimming removed 5 bases from V and 4 bases from J, with 14 bases in between. Germline assignment: CDR1 KGHDR and CDR2 SFDVKD. The CDR3, as DNA: TGTGCCACCAGTGTCCCGCAGGGGTGGTACGAGCAGTACGTC. Its translation is CATSVPQGWYEQYV.

Only a few counts were recorded for this clone. V and J are TRBV7-2 and TRBJ2-1; D uncertain. The V gene lost 1 base and the J gene lost 0 bases, with 7 bases spanning the gap. Germline lookup yields CDR1 SGHTA and CDR2 FQGNSA. This CDR3 region has 15 residues. The CDR3 loop reads CASSLGVPSYNEQFF. The CDR3 coding sequence is TGTGCCAGCAGCTTAGGGGTTCCCTCCTACAATGAGCAGTTCTTC. Together with reference TRBV7-2 and TRBJ2-1, the CDR3 gives the full variable domain: GAGVSQSPSNKVTEKGKDVELRCDPISGHTALYWYRQSLGQGLEFLIYFQGNSAPDKSGLPSDRFSAERTGGSVSTLTIQRTQQEDSAVYLCASSLGVPSYNEQFFGPGTRLTVL.

The chain employs TRBV18 and TRBJ1-2; the D gene is possibly TRBD1 (6 bases). The CDR3 is 15 amino acids. Germline loops: CDR1 KGHSH, CDR2 LQKENI. With 4 bases removed from V and 0 bases from J, the gap between germline ends came to 12 bases. The CDR3 region has the DNA TGTGCCAGCTCACGTTCACAGGGACCTAACTATGGCTACACCTTC. Residues: CASSRSQGPNYGYTF. Supplemented by reference TRBV18 and TRBJ1-2, the full variable domain reads NAGVMQNPRHLVRRRGQEARLRCSPMKGHSHVYWYRQLPEEGLKFMVYLQKENIIDESGMPKERFSAEFPKEGPSILRIQQVVRGDSAAYFCASSRSQGPNYGYTFGSGTRLTVV.